Listed here are 5 T cell receptor beta chains from one sample, sequenced in a study of blood T cells in healthy people across ages. Primed by a sample-barcoded 5' primer and a J-beta primer mix, a second PCR proceeded for about 6 to 11 cycles. TCRdb re-called the 5' RACE reads through MiXCR, storing one row per CDR3 protein. The sample records over 1.5 million distinct CDR3 sequences, about 50% being singletons. The specimen was blood. The source of these receptors is a woman aged 40 to 50 in good health.

This chain's CDR3 is CSVDGRSPSSYNEQFF. CDR3 nucleotide sequence: TGCAGCGTCGACGGGAGGAGTCCTAGCTCCTACAATGAGCAGTTCTTC. The chain combines TRBV29-1 with TRBJ2-1; 7 nucleotides align to TRBD2. V trimming: 6 bases; J trimming: 0 bases; junction bases outside the gene matches: 11. CDR1 SQVTM and CDR2 ANQGSEA come from the germline V gene. There are 16 residues in the CDR3.

Written as DNA, the CDR3 is TGCAGCGTTGAAGAGTCGGGCCTCGGGGAGCAGTACTTC. Translation: CSVEESGLGEQYF. The chain recombines TRBV29-1 with TRBJ2-7; no clear D. There are 13 residues in the CDR3. Trimming left V 0 bases short and J 7 bases short, with 13 bases between. The germline CDR1 and CDR2 sequences are SQVTM and ANQGSEA.

This clonotype was counted between two and nine times. The chain links TRBV6-5 to TRBJ2-1, with 10 positions matching TRBD1. The CDR3 is made up of 16 amino acids. Germline CDR1 and CDR2: MNHEY and SVGAGI. Trimming removed 2 bases from V and 2 bases from J; junction bases left unmatched: 3. The CDR3: CASSYATGGAYNEQFF. The DNA for the CDR3 is TGTGCCAGCAGTTACGCGACAGGGGGCGCCTACAATGAGCAGTTCTTC.

This clonotype was counted once. The chain employs TRBV7-9 and TRBJ1-5; D possibly corresponds to TRBD1 (6 bases). This CDR3 comprises 16 residues. Deletions cut 4 bases from V and 3 bases from J, with 16 bases between. CDR1 is SEHNR, CDR2 FQNEAQ, per germline (reference sequence). DNA of the CDR3: TGTGCCAGCAGCTACGGCGGGGGCGTAGTCAATCAGCCCCAGCATTTT. As protein: CASSYGGGVVNQPQHF. The full variable domain, its missing parts supplied by reference TRBV7-9 and TRBJ1-5, is DTGVSQNPRHKITKRGQNVTFRCDPISEHNRLYWYRQTLGQGPEFLTYFQNEAQLEKSRLLSDRFSAERPKGSFSTLEIQRTEQGDSAMYLCASSYGGGVVNQPQHFGDGTRLSIL.

Ten or more counts support this clonotype. The V call is TRBV15, the J call TRBJ1-2; possible D gene TRBD1, 5 bases. The CDR3 is made up of 13 amino acids. Germline CDR1 is LNHNV and CDR2 is YYDKDF (reference sequence). Deletions cut 9 bases from V and 13 bases from J, with 24 bases between. CDR3 amino acids: CATRDGTSHGGTF. The CDR3 DNA reads TGTGCCACTAGGGACGGGACCTCCCATGGCGGCACCTTC.